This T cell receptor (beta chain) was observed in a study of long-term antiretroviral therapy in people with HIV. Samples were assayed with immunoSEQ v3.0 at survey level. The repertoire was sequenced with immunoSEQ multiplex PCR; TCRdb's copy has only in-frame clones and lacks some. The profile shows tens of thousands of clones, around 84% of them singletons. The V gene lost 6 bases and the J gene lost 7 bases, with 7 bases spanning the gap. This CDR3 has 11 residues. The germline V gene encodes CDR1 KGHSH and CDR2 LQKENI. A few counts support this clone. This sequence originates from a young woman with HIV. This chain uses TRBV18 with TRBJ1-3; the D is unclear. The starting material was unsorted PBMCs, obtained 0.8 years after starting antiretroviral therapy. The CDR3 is CASSAENTIYF. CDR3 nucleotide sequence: TGTGCCAGCTCCGCTGAGAACACCATATATTTT. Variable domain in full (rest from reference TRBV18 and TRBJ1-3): NAGVMQNPRHLVRRRGQEARLRCSPMKGHSHVYWYRQLPEEGLKFMVYLQKENIIDESGMPKERFSAEFPKEGPSILRIQQVVRGDSAAYFCASSAENTIYFGEGSWLTVV.